The next 32 T cell receptor beta chains were all read from a single sample in a study of blood T cell repertoires in COVID-19. Repertoires were generated with immunoSEQ multiplex PCR, while TCRdb's copy carries only in-frame clones and drops some. The table records about 150,000 clones, 70% to 90% of them present only once. The sequenced material came from peripheral blood. The receptors shown here come from a woman aged 45-59 years with acute or convalescent COVID-19.

This chain uses TRBV5-8 with TRBJ2-5; D may be TRBD1 (5 bases). CDR1 and CDR2 from the germline V gene are SGHTS and YDEGEE. Trimming pared 4 bases from V and 4 bases from J, leaving 11 bases between. CDR3 length: 13 residues. This CDR3 is CASSQSRGETQYF. CDR3 sequence (DNA): TGTGCCAGCAGCCAATCTAGGGGAGAGACCCAGTACTTC.

This clone is a singleton in its sample. The chain links TRBV7-2 to TRBJ1-4; 7 nucleotides align to TRBD1. Germline CDR1 SGHTA, CDR2 FQGNSA. This CDR3 has 14 amino acids. The junction had 8 bases not matched to a gene; V was cut back by 5 bases and J by 8 bases. The CDR3 sequence: CASSPGTVREKLFF. For the CDR3, the DNA is TGTGCCAGCAGCCCAGGGACAGTTCGGGAAAAACTGTTTTTT.

This clone has only a few counts. The chain recombines TRBV6-6 with TRBJ1-5; possible D gene TRBD1, 5 bases. V was trimmed by 6 bases and J by 7 bases, leaving 16 bases between them. The germline gives CDR1 MNHNY, CDR2 SVGAGI (reference sequence). The CDR3 is made up of 14 amino acids. Written as DNA, the CDR3 is TGTGCCAGCAGCGGCACAGGCTTGGGGCAGCCCCAGCATTTT. Translated: CASSGTGLGQPQHF.

The V call is TRBV4-2, the J call TRBJ2-2; maybe TRBD2 (6 bases). Trimming removed 0 bases at V and 0 bases at J, with 8 bases between. This CDR3 is built from 16 residues. Germline assignment: CDR1 LGHNA and CDR2 YNFKEQ. This CDR3 is CASSQESGPNTGELFF. DNA of the CDR3: TGTGCCAGCAGCCAAGAAAGCGGGCCGAACACCGGGGAGCTGTTTTTT.

This clone was seen once. This CDR3 is CASSSGTDEAFF. The CDR3 DNA reads as TGTGCCAGCAGCTCTGGGACAGATGAAGCTTTCTTT. The chain carries TRBV7-8 and TRBJ1-1; 7 bases are a match to TRBD1. V lost 4 bases, J lost 7 bases, and 3 bases stayed unmatched. Germline V lookup: CDR1 SGHVS, CDR2 FQNEAQ. The CDR3 is 12 residues long.

This clone was observed at least ten times. The V call is TRBV19, the J call TRBJ1-5; tentatively, D is TRBD1 (5 bases). The CDR3 totals 18 residues. Germline values: CDR1 LNHDA, CDR2 SQIVND (reference sequence). The germline V and J ends were trimmed by 2 bases and 0 bases, with 17 bases remaining between them. CDR3 sequence reads: CASSINGAISTSNQPQHF. The DNA for the CDR3 is TGTGCCAGTAGTATAAATGGGGCTATCAGCACTAGCAATCAGCCCCAGCATTTT. Complete variable domain (other parts from reference TRBV19 and TRBJ1-5): DGGITQSPKYLFRKEGQNVTLSCEQNLNHDAMYWYRQDPGQGLRLIYYSQIVNDFQKGDIAEGYSVSREKKESFPLTVTSAQKNPTAFYLCASSINGAISTSNQPQHFGDGTRLSIL.

CDR3 sequence reads: CASSLGTDYGYTF. In DNA form, the CDR3 reads TGTGCCAGCAGCTTAGGGACAGACTATGGCTACACCTTC. The chain uses TRBV11-1 and TRBJ1-2, with TRBD1 as a possible D gene (6 bases). The germline V gene has CDR1 SGHAT and CDR2 FQDESV (reference sequence). Trimming cost V 1 base and J 3 bases, with 6 bases left between them. The CDR3 is made up of 13 amino acids.

This clone was seen more than once but under ten times. The rearrangement links TRBV19 to TRBJ1-6; 7 nucleotides agree with TRBD1. Germline assignment: CDR1 LNHDA and CDR2 SQIVND (reference sequence). Unmatched junction bases numbered 10, after V lost 7 bases and J lost 10 bases. The CDR3 spans 14 residues. The DNA for the CDR3 is TGTGCCAGTAAAGAAGGGGGCAGGGAATCACCCCTCCACTTT. Protein product: CASKEGGRESPLHF.

The chain joins TRBV5-1 to TRBJ2-7, with 7 bases aligning to TRBD1. Germline loops: CDR1 SGHRS, CDR2 YFSETQ. The CDR3 consists of 12 residues. V was clipped by 4 bases and J by 11 bases; unmatched bases: 9. This CDR3 is CASSQDRAIEYF. The CDR3 nucleotides are TGCGCCAGCAGCCAAGACAGGGCGATCGAGTACTTC. Together with reference TRBV5-1 and TRBJ2-7, the CDR3 gives the full variable domain: KAGVTQTPRYLIKTRGQQVTLSCSPISGHRSVSWYQQTPGQGLQFLFEYFSETQRNKGNFPGRFSGRQFSNSRSEMNVSTLELGDSALYLCASSQDRAIEYFGPGTRLTVT.

This clone has more than one count but fewer than ten. J is TRBJ2-7 and V is TRBV6-5, with 7 bases aligning to TRBD1. Germline-derived CDR1 and CDR2 are MNHEY and SVGAGI. The V gene end was trimmed by 7 bases and the J gene end by 4 bases; junction bases not matched to a gene: 7. CDR3 length equals 13 residues. CDR3 DNA: TGTGCCAGCACCTACAGGGGTTCATACGAGCAGTACTTC. Translation gives CASTYRGSYEQYF.

The chain carries TRBV7-2 and TRBJ2-5, with TRBD2 identical over 8 bases. The ends lost 5 bases at V and 1 base at J; junction bases unmatched: 9. The CDR3 extends over 16 amino acids. CDR1 SGHTA and CDR2 FQGNSA come from the germline V gene. CDR3 bases: TGTGCCAGCAGCCCTTCCGGGGGGGTAGGCCAAGAGACCCAGTACTTC. This translates into CASSPSGGVGQETQYF.

There are a few counts of this clone. The CDR3 region is CASSLGAANEKLFF. The CDR3 nucleotides are TGTGCCAGCAGCTTAGGGGCGGCTAATGAAAAACTGTTTTTT. This chain uses TRBV5-6 with TRBJ1-4; D may be TRBD1 (5 bases). Between the trimmed V and J ends, which lost 2 bases and 3 bases, there was a span of 8 bases. Per germline, CDR1 SGHDT and CDR2 YYEEEE. This CDR3 spans 14 amino acids.

The CDR3 sequence is CASSLQGEDRRNYGYTF. The CDR3 nucleotides read TGTGCCAGCAGCTTACAGGGAGAAGACAGGAGAAACTATGGCTACACCTTC. V is TRBV7-9 and J is TRBJ1-2, with a possible D match to TRBD1 (6 bases). The CDR3 extends over 17 amino acids. V was cut by 2 bases and J by 2 bases, with 18 bases left in between. Germline V CDR1 and CDR2: SEHNR, FQNEAQ (reference sequence).

The chain combines TRBV27 with TRBJ1-3; D gene ambiguous. Per the germline V gene, CDR1 is MNHEY and CDR2 is SMNVEV (reference sequence). The CDR3 sequence is 16 residues long. With 7 bases removed from V and 0 bases from J, the gap between germline ends came to 16 bases. The CDR3 DNA is TGTGCCAGCAAAACCTTAATGGGGAGCTCTGGAAACACCATATATTTT. Translating gives CASKTLMGSSGNTIYF.

The chain is built from TRBV5-1 and TRBJ1-2; 8 nucleotides match TRBD1. Unmatched junction bases numbered 7, after V lost 2 bases and J lost 4 bases. Germline assignment: CDR1 SGHRS and CDR2 YFSETQ. The CDR3 is 15 amino acids. CDR3 coding DNA: TGCGCCAGCAGCTTTGGAACAGGGGGGATCTATGGCTACACCTTC. This translates into CASSFGTGGIYGYTF.

J is TRBJ2-6 and V is TRBV6-5, with D uncertain. The V gene lost 2 bases and the J gene lost 1 base, with 9 bases spanning the gap. The CDR3 is 16 residues long. Looked up from germline, CDR1 is MNHEY and CDR2 is SVGAGI. CDR3 nucleotides: TGTGCCAGCAGTTACCGTCGGTCTTCTGGGGCCAACGTCCTGACTTTC. Protein sequence: CASSYRRSSGANVLTF.

This chain links TRBV25-1 with TRBJ2-1; 8 bases fit TRBD2. Looked up from germline, CDR1 is MGHDK and CDR2 is SYGVNS. CDR3 length: 15 amino acids. V shed 4 bases, J shed 8 bases, and the junction held 10 bases outside the gene matches. CDR3 in amino acids: CASSAPGLGFDEQFF. In DNA form, the CDR3 reads TGTGCCAGCAGTGCCCCGGGACTAGGTTTCGATGAGCAGTTCTTC. The full variable domain, rest sourced from reference TRBV25-1 and TRBJ2-1, is EADIYQTPRYLVIGTGKKITLECSQTMGHDKMYWYQQDPGMELHLIHYSYGVNSTEKGDLSSESTVSRIRTEHFPLTLESARPSHTSQYLCASSAPGLGFDEQFFGPGTRLTVL.

The V call is TRBV2, the J call TRBJ1-4; D is perhaps TRBD1 (6 bases). Between the trimmed V and J ends, which lost 5 bases and 3 bases, there was a span of 16 bases. The germline CDR1 and CDR2 sequences are SNHLY and FYNNEI. The CDR3 has 16 residues. The CDR3 region has the DNA TGTGCCAGCAGTACTGTGGGGGCCAAGTCTAATGAAAAACTGTTTTTT. Its translation is CASSTVGAKSNEKLFF.

The chain is built from TRBV30 and TRBJ1-2; 10 bases match TRBD1. The V and J ends lost 2 bases and 5 bases, in that order; junction bases with no gene match: 8. The germline V gene encodes CDR1 GTSNPN and CDR2 SVGIG (reference sequence). The CDR3 is 15 amino acids. This CDR3 is CAWSHPDRGFYGYTF. The CDR3 DNA sequence: TGTGCCTGGAGTCACCCGGACAGGGGGTTTTATGGCTACACCTTC.

This sequence joins TRBV2 and TRBJ2-2, with 8 bases aligning to TRBD1. The CDR3 runs 15 residues. Trimming took 4 bases from V and 8 from J; bases not matched to a gene: 9. Germline-derived CDR1 and CDR2 are SNHLY and FYNNEI. In nucleotides, the CDR3 is TGTGCCAGCAGTGCCATCGAGACAGGGGATGGGGAGCTGTTTTTT. Protein: CASSAIETGDGELFF. Looking up the rest from reference TRBV2 and TRBJ2-2 gives the full variable domain: EPEVTQTPSHQVTQMGQEVILRCVPISNHLYFYWYRQILGQKVEFLVSFYNNEISEKSEIFDDQFSVERPDGSNFTLKIRSTKLEDSAMYFCASSAIETGDGELFFGEGSRLTVL.

The rearrangement joins TRBV5-4 to TRBJ2-2; 8 nucleotides agree with TRBD1. Germline V lookup: CDR1 SGHNT, CDR2 YYREEE (reference sequence). The CDR3 extends over 15 amino acids. Unmatched junction bases numbered 6, after V lost 4 bases and J lost 4 bases. This chain's CDR3 is CASSLGDRGTGELFF. CDR3 nucleotides: TGTGCCAGCAGCCTGGGTGACAGGGGCACCGGGGAGCTGTTTTTT.

The V gene is TRBV27, the J gene TRBJ2-3; a weak D match, TRBD1 (6 bases). The CDR3 loop spans 16 amino acids. Germline V gene data show CDR1 as MNHEY and CDR2 as SMNVEV (reference sequence). Trimming stripped 7 bases from V and 1 base from J, with 18 bases between. CDR3 residues: CASTQTPGQGTDTQYF. The CDR3 coding sequence is TGTGCCAGCACCCAAACCCCGGGACAAGGCACAGATACGCAGTATTTT.

The chain couples TRBV27 to TRBJ2-2; 7 bases line up with TRBD1. Losses at the gene ends were 2 bases for V and 8 bases for J; bases not matched to a gene: 2. The CDR3 covers 13 residues. Germline lookup yields CDR1 MNHEY and CDR2 SMNVEV (reference sequence). CDR3 DNA: TGTGCCAGCAGTTTAGAGGGGGCTGGGGAGCTGTTTTTT. It is translated as CASSLEGAGELFF.

The chain joins TRBV19 to TRBJ1-5, with 7 bases aligning to TRBD1. The junction had 8 bases not matched to a gene; V was cut back by 0 bases and J by 6 bases. The CDR3 extends over 16 amino acids. The germline V gene encodes CDR1 LNHDA and CDR2 SQIVND (reference sequence). CDR3 in DNA: TGTGCCAGTAGTATAGATAGGGGGCGAGGAGGTCAGCCCCAGCATTTT. The encoded protein is CASSIDRGRGGQPQHF.

This clone occurred a few times. The chain uses TRBV9 and TRBJ1-3; TRBD1 might be the D (6 bases). V lost 2 bases, J lost 1 base, and 7 bases lay in between. The CDR3 loop spans 14 amino acids. Germline CDR1 and CDR2: SGDLS and YYNGEE. The chain's CDR3 is CASSVGTSGNTIYF. The CDR3 nucleotides are TGTGCCAGCAGCGTGGGGACATCTGGAAACACCATATATTTT.

This rearrangement joins TRBV11-3 to TRBJ1-1, with D possibly matching TRBD1 (5 bases). Germline lookup yields CDR1 SGHNT and CDR2 YENEEA. The CDR3 contains 13 residues. The V and J ends lost 5 bases and 5 bases respectively, with 12 bases between them. In DNA form, the CDR3 reads TGTGCCAGCAGCCTGCCGGGGGGGACTGAAGCTTTCTTT. Amino acid sequence: CASSLPGGTEAFF.

The rearrangement links TRBV2 to TRBJ1-2; D possibly corresponds to TRBD1 (5 bases). The germline V gene has CDR1 SNHLY and CDR2 FYNNEI. The CDR3 extends over 14 amino acids. Trimming cost V 2 bases and J 4 bases, with 11 bases left between them. CDR3 DNA: TGTGCCAGCAGTGAATCAGGGCGACCCTATGGCTACACCTTC. This codes for CASSESGRPYGYTF.

The J gene is TRBJ2-1, the V gene TRBV6-1; D call uncertain. The V and J ends lost 3 bases and 5 bases respectively, with 2 bases between them. CDR3 length: 11 amino acids. Per the germline V gene, CDR1 is MNHNS and CDR2 is SASEGT. The CDR3 sequence is CASSDNNEQFF. CDR3 DNA: TGTGCCAGCAGTGATAACAATGAGCAGTTCTTC.

This clone has more than one count but fewer than ten. V and J are TRBV7-3 and TRBJ2-1; tentatively, D is TRBD2 (6 bases). Germline V gene sequence: CDR1 SGHTA, CDR2 FQGTGA. The CDR3 contains 16 residues. The V end was cut by 5 bases, the J end by 9 bases, with 23 bases between. The CDR3 region has the DNA TGTGCCAGCAGCCCCGGGGGTGCGGGCGGTCAGGTTGAGCAGTTCTTC. Residues: CASSPGGAGGQVEQFF. Based on the CDR3 plus reference TRBV7-3 and TRBJ2-1, the full variable domain is GAGVSQTPSNKVTEKGKYVELRCDPISGHTALYWYRQSLGQGPEFLIYFQGTGAADDSGLPNDRFFAVRPEGSVSTLKIQRTERGDSAVYLCASSPGGAGGQVEQFFGPGTRLTVL.

V usage is TRBV13 and J usage is TRBJ1-1; the D is unclear. Germline V lookup: CDR1 PRHDT, CDR2 FYEKMQ (reference sequence). V was cut by 4 bases and J by 2 bases, with 8 bases left in between. This CDR3 has 13 residues. CDR3 protein: CASSSERNTEAFF. CDR3 bases: TGTGCCAGCAGCTCCGAGCGTAACACTGAAGCTTTCTTT.

The rearrangement joins TRBV7-2 to TRBJ2-7, with TRBD1 identical over 10 bases. The J segment lost 4 bases and the V segment lost 1 base, leaving 4 bases of the junction unmatched. Germline V gene data show CDR1 as SGHTA and CDR2 as FQGNSA. This CDR3 is built from 15 residues. The CDR3 DNA follows: TGTGCCAGCAGCTTAGGGGGACAGGGGCGGTACGAGCAGTACTTC. This encodes CASSLGGQGRYEQYF.

This clone turned up a few times. The J gene is TRBJ2-1, the V gene TRBV4-1; 7 bases are shared with TRBD1. V was pared by 0 bases and J by 10 bases, with 9 bases of the junction left unmatched. CDR1 and CDR2 (germline): MGHRA, YSYEKL. The CDR3 runs 15 residues. CDR3 nucleotide sequence: TGCGCCAGCAGCCAAGAATCTCGAGGGGACAGCGAGCAGTTCTTC. This codes for CASSQESRGDSEQFF.